This T cell receptor beta chain emerged from a study of Graves' ophthalmopathy and Graves' hyperthyroidism. Amplified material comprised TCR beta CDR3 regions derived from RNA transcripts. RT-PCR with HTBI primers came first, then second-round multiplex PCR. One entry per CDR3 protein results from TCRdb running MiXCR on the multiplex PCR reads. Of hundreds of thousands of distinct CDR3 sequences listed, approximately 22% are singletons. Patients in the hyperthyroidism group, adults aged 18 to 65, were newly diagnosed, under 2 months' duration. Patients were excluded if they had other autoimmune diseases or uncontrolled infections, and likewise if pregnancy or lactation applied. V was shortened by 0 bases and J by 4 bases, with 9 bases between the two germline ends. Germline CDR1 reads ENHRY; CDR2 reads SYGVKD. This CDR3 region has 14 residues.

This sequence was found in a woman aged 18 to 35 with stable Graves' hyperthyroidism. Some clones in this sample may be carry-over from other donors' samples. The sequencing input was peripheral blood. This sequence joins TRBV10-3 and TRBJ1-2; D is perhaps TRBD1 (5 bases). The CDR3 region is CAISESGVGYGYTF. DNA for the CDR3: TGTGCCATCAGTGAGTCAGGGGTCGGCTATGGCTACACCTTC.